This entry concerns a single T cell receptor (beta chain). Antigen unknown. In TCRdb, the 5' RACE reads were re-called with MiXCR into one record per CDR3 protein. The sample contains tens of thousands of distinct CDR3 sequences, 7.5% to 9% of which appear only once. The CDR3 totals 15 residues. V lost 1 base and J lost 1, with 11 bases in between. The germline CDR1 and CDR2 sequences are GTSNPN and SVGIG (reference sequence). This specimen belongs to a study of T cells after yellow fever vaccination. Findings of the study overall: It was a weaker secondary response, yet one that peaked faster, at day 5 versus 15.

The sample in question was CD8+ T cells sorted from PBMCs, obtained on the day of the yellow fever booster vaccination. The chain uses TRBV30 and TRBJ2-1; D gene uncertain. This clonotype originated in a man younger than 40 who received the YFV17D yellow fever vaccine. The CDR3 sequence: CAWSGGGLSYNEQFF. CDR3 sequence (DNA): TGTGCCTGGAGTGGAGGTGGGCTTTCCTACAATGAGCAGTTCTTC.